These T cell receptor beta chains were read from a single sample in a study of cytomegalovirus exposure and HLA in healthy donors. Some clones are missing from TCRdb's copy, which holds only in-frame ones; the method was immunoSEQ multiplex PCR. Of 95,000 or so clones in the sample, about 77% are singletons; the top ten hold around 5.3%. The specimen sequenced was PBMCs. These receptors were taken from a woman aged 40 to 50 in good health and CMV-seronegative. CDR3s include the opening cysteine and the closing phenylalanine or tryptophan. The D gene is left open where the match is weak. Clone size is stated in some rows and not others, as once, few, many or a class when expanded.

abundance: few; v_gene: TRBV7-2; j_gene: TRBJ2-5; d_gene: TRBD2; CDR3aa: CASGTSGEETQYF; CDR3nt: TGTGCCAGCGGGACTAGCGGAGAAGAGACCCAGTACTTC
abundance: NA; v_gene: TRBV15; j_gene: TRBJ1-2; d_gene: NA; CDR3aa: CATSRDGQNGYTF; CDR3nt: TGTGCCACCAGCAGAGACGGACAAAATGGCTACACCTTC
abundance: few; v_gene: TRBV18; j_gene: TRBJ2-7; d_gene: NA; CDR3aa: CASSPPDGGVEQYF; CDR3nt: TGTGCCAGCTCACCACCGGATGGAGGGGTCGAGCAGTACTTC
abundance: NA; v_gene: TRBV29-1; j_gene: TRBJ1-2; d_gene: NA; CDR3aa: CSVDNGYTF; CDR3nt: TGCAGCGTTGACAATGGCTACACCTTC
abundance: NA; v_gene: TRBV5-1; j_gene: TRBJ1-1; d_gene: NA; CDR3aa: CASSLQTGMNTEAFF; CDR3nt: TGCGCCAGCAGCTTACAGACAGGTATGAACACTGAAGCTTTCTTT
abundance: NA; v_gene: TRBV5-6; j_gene: TRBJ1-1; d_gene: TRBD1; CDR3aa: CASSRMDREAFF; CDR3nt: TGTGCCAGCAGCCGAATGGACAGGGAAGCTTTCTTT
abundance: once; v_gene: TRBV6-6; j_gene: TRBJ2-4; d_gene: TRBD1; CDR3aa: CASSTGTVGNIQYF; CDR3nt: TGTGCCAGCAGTACTGGGACAGTTGGAAACATTCAGTACTTC
abundance: NA; v_gene: TRBV6-5; j_gene: TRBJ1-6; d_gene: NA; CDR3aa: CASSRTDTLISPLHF; CDR3nt: TGTGCCAGCAGTCGAACGGACACGTTAATTTCACCCCTCCACTTT
abundance: few; v_gene: TRBV5-1; j_gene: TRBJ2-3; d_gene: NA; CDR3aa: CASSLLGVGSDTQYF; CDR3nt: TGCGCCAGCAGCTTGTTAGGGGTAGGGTCAGATACGCAGTATTTT
abundance: NA; v_gene: TRBV9; j_gene: TRBJ1-2; d_gene: NA; CDR3aa: CASSADTKSQGRRGYTF; CDR3nt: TGTGCCAGCAGCGCAGATACGAAGTCGCAGGGGCGCAGGGGCTACACCTTC
abundance: NA; v_gene: TRBV21-1; j_gene: TRBJ1-4; d_gene: NA; CDR3aa: CASSKGGQVTNEKLFF; CDR3nt: TGTGCCAGCAGCAAAGGTGGTCAGGTAACTAATGAAAAACTGTTTTTT
abundance: NA; v_gene: TRBV4-1; j_gene: TRBJ2-3; d_gene: NA; CDR3aa: CASSHPFEGFTDTQYF; CDR3nt: TGCGCCAGCAGCCACCCCTTCGAGGGATTCACAGATACGCAGTATTTT
abundance: NA; v_gene: TRBV4-1; j_gene: TRBJ2-2; d_gene: NA; CDR3aa: CASSHQHYTGELFF; CDR3nt: TGCGCCAGCAGCCATCAACATTACACCGGGGAGCTGTTTTTT
abundance: NA; v_gene: TRBV5-1; j_gene: TRBJ1-4; d_gene: TRBD1; CDR3aa: CASSLETGRSKLFF; CDR3nt: TGCGCCAGCAGCTTGGAGACAGGGAGGAGTAAACTGTTTTTT
abundance: NA; v_gene: TRBV6-6; j_gene: TRBJ2-1; d_gene: NA; CDR3aa: CASSPVNEQFF; CDR3nt: TGTGCCAGCAGCCCAGTTAATGAGCAGTTCTTC
abundance: NA; v_gene: TRBV5-4; j_gene: TRBJ1-5; d_gene: NA; CDR3aa: CASSFRGGDQPQHF; CDR3nt: TGTGCCAGCAGCTTCAGGGGTGGGGATCAGCCCCAGCATTTT
abundance: NA; v_gene: TRBV9; j_gene: TRBJ2-3; d_gene: NA; CDR3aa: CASSIGLGGLTDTQYF; CDR3nt: TGTGCCAGCAGCATAGGACTGGGGGGGCTCACAGATACGCAGTATTTT
abundance: NA; v_gene: TRBV9; j_gene: TRBJ2-7; d_gene: TRBD1; CDR3aa: CASSKRTGGDTYEQYF; CDR3nt: TGTGCCAGCAGCAAACGAACAGGGGGTGATACCTACGAGCAGTACTTC
abundance: once; v_gene: TRBV18; j_gene: TRBJ1-1; d_gene: NA; CDR3aa: CASSLKTGNTEAFF; CDR3nt: TGTGCCAGCTCACTTAAGACAGGGAACACTGAAGCTTTCTTT
abundance: NA; v_gene: TRBV9; j_gene: TRBJ2-1; d_gene: TRBD2; CDR3aa: CASSVDLAGGGNEQFF; CDR3nt: TGTGCCAGCAGCGTAGATCTAGCGGGGGGTGGCAATGAGCAGTTCTTC
abundance: NA; v_gene: TRBV29-1; j_gene: TRBJ1-3; d_gene: NA; CDR3aa: CSVAGGTGNTIYF; CDR3nt: TGCAGCGTTGCAGGAGGGACTGGAAACACCATATATTTT
abundance: NA; v_gene: TRBV2; j_gene: TRBJ1-1; d_gene: NA; CDR3aa: CASSVGALSLNTEAFF; CDR3nt: TGTGCCAGCAGTGTAGGGGCCCTTTCCTTGAACACTGAAGCTTTCTTT
abundance: NA; v_gene: TRBV4-2; j_gene: TRBJ1-2; d_gene: NA; CDR3aa: CASSQDSTGTYGYTF; CDR3nt: TGTGCCAGCAGCCAAGATTCGACAGGAACCTATGGCTACACCTTC
abundance: NA; v_gene: TRBV7-2; j_gene: TRBJ1-6; d_gene: TRBD1; CDR3aa: CASSSAGGPLNSPLHF; CDR3nt: TGTGCCAGCAGCTCAGCAGGGGGACCCTTGAATTCACCCCTCCACTTT
abundance: NA; v_gene: TRBV5-4; j_gene: TRBJ2-5; d_gene: NA; CDR3aa: CASRKGGNRRETQYF; CDR3nt: TGTGCCAGCAGGAAGGGGGGGAACAGGCGGGAGACCCAGTACTTC
abundance: few; v_gene: TRBV5-1; j_gene: TRBJ1-1; d_gene: NA; CDR3aa: CASSEFGRGLNTEAFF; CDR3nt: TGCGCCAGCAGTGAATTCGGCAGGGGCTTAAACACTGAAGCTTTCTTT
abundance: NA; v_gene: TRBV6-5; j_gene: TRBJ1-1; d_gene: TRBD1; CDR3aa: CASRTWDSHTEAFF; CDR3nt: TGTGCCAGCCGAACTTGGGACAGCCACACTGAAGCTTTCTTT
abundance: once; v_gene: TRBV5-1; j_gene: TRBJ2-3; d_gene: NA; CDR3aa: CASSLDGGSTDTQYF; CDR3nt: TGCGCCAGCAGCTTGGACGGGGGTAGCACAGATACGCAGTATTTT
abundance: NA; v_gene: TRBV6-1; j_gene: TRBJ2-3; d_gene: NA; CDR3aa: CASSERLGGPSTDTQYF; CDR3nt: TGTGCCAGCAGTGAACGGCTTGGAGGCCCTAGCACAGATACGCAGTATTTT
abundance: few; v_gene: TRBV7-2; j_gene: TRBJ2-7; d_gene: NA; CDR3aa: CASSPYSGSTYEQYF; CDR3nt: TGTGCCAGCAGCCCCTATTCGGGATCGACCTACGAGCAGTACTTC
abundance: once; v_gene: TRBV30; j_gene: TRBJ2-7; d_gene: NA; CDR3aa: CAWSAGWGRDRYEQYF; CDR3nt: TGTGCCTGGAGTGCTGGCTGGGGGCGCGATCGATACGAGCAGTACTTC
abundance: few; v_gene: TRBV5-1; j_gene: TRBJ2-2; d_gene: TRBD1; CDR3aa: CASSRQGADTGELFF; CDR3nt: TGCGCCAGCAGTCGACAGGGGGCGGACACCGGGGAGCTGTTTTTT
abundance: NA; v_gene: TRBV18; j_gene: TRBJ1-2; d_gene: TRBD1; CDR3aa: CASSLEAGGVGYTF; CDR3nt: TGTGCCAGCTCACTGGAAGCAGGGGGCGTTGGCTACACCTTC